The 9 T cell receptor beta chains below were found in one sample sequenced in a study of T cells in Graves' hyperthyroidism and ophthalmopathy. RNA transcripts were the template for amplifying TCR beta CDR3 regions. HTBI primers were used for first-round RT-PCR of the TCR CDR3. Each CDR3 protein is one row after TCRdb ran MiXCR on the multiplex PCR reads. The table includes about 640,000 distinct CDR3 sequences, around 20% detected once. Sequences were obtained from blood. Every receptor here comes from a man between 25 and 39 years old with Graves' ophthalmopathy.

The gene calls are TRBV29-1 and TRBJ1-4, with 7 bases lining up with TRBD1. The length of the CDR3 is 13 residues. Germline V gene sequence: CDR1 SQVTM, CDR2 ANQGSEA. J was trimmed by 10 bases and V by 6 bases; bases with no gene match: 11. In nucleotides, the CDR3 is TGCAGCGTATCTTCAGGGGGACTCGGAAAACTGTTTTTT. Amino acids: CSVSSGGLGKLFF.

There are many counts of this clonotype. V usage is TRBV6-1 and J usage is TRBJ1-5, with D hard to call. Germline CDR1 is MNHNS and CDR2 is SASEGT. The CDR3 runs to 14 residues. Trimming removed 1 base from V and 3 bases from J, with 7 bases in between. The CDR3 region has the DNA TGTGCCAGCAGTGAAGGGGCAGTCAATCAGCCCCAGCATTTT. This gives the protein CASSEGAVNQPQHF.

In this sample, this clonotype turned up a few times. The rearrangement uses TRBV2 and TRBJ2-1, with 12 nucleotides matching TRBD2. The germline CDR1 and CDR2 sequences are SNHLY and FYNNEI. The ends lost 4 bases at V and 4 bases at J; junction bases unmatched: 5. The CDR3 length is 16 residues. CDR3 amino acids: CASSAPGTSGYNEQFF. The CDR3 nucleotides are TGTGCCAGCAGTGCGCCCGGGACTAGCGGGTACAATGAGCAGTTCTTC.

In regard to this clonotype: This could be a read error, since a much larger clone is one nucleotide away. This sequence joins TRBV28 and TRBJ2-7; the match to TRBD2 covers 7 bases. CDR3 length: 14 amino acids. Germline V gives CDR1 MDHEN, CDR2 SYDVKM. With V trimmed by 6 bases and J by 5 bases, 10 bases remained unmatched. The CDR3 loop reads CASRRAGRPNEQYF. The CDR3 DNA reads TGTGCCAGCAGGAGAGCGGGAAGGCCCAACGAGCAGTACTTC. The full variable domain, completed using reference TRBV28 and TRBJ2-7, is DVKVTQSSRYLVKRTGEKVFLECVQDMDHENMFWYRQDPGLGLRLIYFSYDVKMKEKGDIPEGYSVSREKKERFSLILESASTNQTSMYLCASRRAGRPNEQYFGPGTRLTVT.

This clonotype was detected ten times or more. The V and J genes are TRBV2 and TRBJ2-1; possibly TRBD2 for D (6 bases). Germline V gene sequence: CDR1 SNHLY, CDR2 FYNNEI. V was trimmed by 5 bases and J by 5 bases, leaving 13 bases between them. The CDR3 covers 14 residues. The CDR3 DNA sequence: TGTGCCAGCAGTTATGGGAGGTCCCACAATGAGCAGTTCTTC. It is translated as CASSYGRSHNEQFF.

With respect to this clonotype: A much larger clonotype is one base distant, so this may be a read error. The chain has TRBV7-9 and TRBJ2-2; 8 nucleotides align to TRBD2. CDR1 is SEHNR and CDR2 is FQNEAQ in the germline V gene (reference sequence). This CDR3 spans 16 amino acids. The CDR3 reads CASSLTSGVNTGGLFF. DNA for the CDR3: TGTGCCAGCAGCCTTACTAGCGGAGTGAACACCGGGGGGCTGTTTTTT.

The table lists this clonotype with many counts. The gene calls are TRBV7-3 and TRBJ2-7; possibly TRBD1 for D (5 bases). Trimming removed 4 bases at V and 3 bases at J, with 13 bases between. The CDR3 is 14 residues long. Germline-derived CDR1 and CDR2 are SGHTA and FQGTGA. CDR3 residues: CASSSRAGNYEQYF. For the CDR3, the DNA is TGTGCCAGCAGCTCAAGGGCAGGGAACTACGAGCAGTACTTC.

The V call is TRBV30, the J call TRBJ2-3; maybe TRBD2 (6 bases). V dropped 2 bases and J dropped 0 bases, with 18 bases sitting between them. The CDR3 is 17 residues long. Per germline, CDR1 GTSNPN and CDR2 SVGIG (reference sequence). CDR3 sequence (DNA): TGTGCCTGGAGTTTTATAGGGGCCGGAGGGAGCACAGATACGCAGTATTTT. Protein: CAWSFIGAGGSTDTQYF. Full variable domain (outside the CDR3, taken from reference TRBV30 and TRBJ2-3): SQTIHQWPATLVQPVGSPLSLECTVEGTSNPNLYWYRQAAGRGLQLLFYSVGIGQISSEVPQNLSASRPQDRQFILSSKKLLLSDSGFYLCAWSFIGAGGSTDTQYFGPGTRLTVL.

The V gene is TRBV19, the J gene TRBJ1-2; a weak D match, TRBD1 (5 bases). Germline assignment: CDR1 LNHDA and CDR2 SQIVND (reference sequence). CDR3 length: 14 residues. The V end was cut by 3 bases, the J end by 11 bases, with 19 bases between. CDR3 loop: CASSIPLAGGVYTF. Written as DNA, the CDR3 is TGTGCCAGTAGTATTCCCTTGGCCGGGGGTGTTTACACCTTC.